Listed below are T cell receptor beta chains from one sample, sequenced in a study of PD-1 blockade in classical Hodgkin lymphoma. The data were produced by immunoSEQ multiplex PCR, yet TCRdb's version contains in-frame clones alone and is incomplete. The sample records 55,000 to 60,000 clones, 75% to 95% being singletons. Material: peripheral blood mononuclear cells (PBMCs), obtained before the second cycle of nivolumab. The receptors shown here come from a human donor with classical Hodgkin lymphoma. CDR3s include the opening cysteine and the closing phenylalanine or tryptophan. D genes are given only for firm matches. Some rows mark clone size as missing; the rest say once, few, many or name a class of expanded clone.

>TRBJ2-6|TRBD1|.|TRBV9
TGTGCCAGCAGCCCCGGGACAGGGCCTAACGTCCTGACTTTC
CASSPGTGPNVLTF
>TRBJ2-3|TRBD1|.|TRBV10-3
TGTGCCATCAGTGAAGCCAACGACAGGGCCGCAGATACGCAGTATTTT
CAISEANDRAADTQYF
>TRBJ2-3|.|.|TRBV5-1
TGCGCCAGCAGCTTAGGCGCCGAAACAGGGCCGGAGCAGTATTTT
CASSLGAETGPEQYF
>TRBJ2-5|.|once|TRBV30
TGTGCCTGGAGTGTCTTACAAGAGACCCAGTACTTC
CAWSVLQETQYF
>TRBJ2-2|TRBD2|.|TRBV27
TGTGCCAGCAGTCCCCTGACTAGCGGGAACACCGGGGAGCTGTTTTTT
CASSPLTSGNTGELFF
>TRBJ1-3|.|.|TRBV18
TGTGCCAGCTCACCACTATTGCCCGATAGCTCTGGAAACACCATATATTTT
CASSPLLPDSSGNTIYF
>TRBJ1-1|.|.|TRBV18
TGTGCCAGCTCACCCAACACTGAAGCTTTCTTT
CASSPNTEAFF
>TRBJ2-3|.|.|TRBV9
TGTGCCAGCAGCGTAGTCAGTTCCTCAGATACGCAGTATTTT
CASSVVSSSDTQYF
>TRBJ2-3|.|.|TRBV19
TGTGCCAGTAGTATAGCGGGGGGACAAGATACGCAGTATTTT
CASSIAGGQDTQYF
>TRBJ2-2|.|few|TRBV2
TGTGCCAGCCTCCCCACCGATCCTTACACCGGGGAGCTGTTTTTT
CASLPTDPYTGELFF
>TRBJ2-5|.|.|TRBV4-3
TGCGCCAGCAGCCAAAGTCCAGGGGGGACGGAGACCCAGTACTTC
CASSQSPGGTETQYF
>TRBJ1-4|.|.|TRBV19
TGTGCCAGTAGTATTTCAGGGAACGGGGGTGAAAAACTGTTTTTT
CASSISGNGGEKLFF
>TRBJ2-3|.|.|TRBV21-1
TGTGCCAGCAGAAGGTCAGGAGACGGGAATCGGGCAGATACGCAGTATTTT
CASRRSGDGNRADTQYF
>TRBJ2-5|TRBD1|.|TRBV14
TGTGCCAGCAGCCTACAGGGGGAGACCCAGTACTTC
CASSLQGETQYF
>TRBJ2-1|.|.|TRBV7-3
TGTGCCAGCCCTGAAGGGGCTCCCTTGATGGAGCAGTTCTTC
CASPEGAPLMEQFF
>TRBJ2-7|.|few|TRBV10-3
TGTGCCATCAGAGACAGGGAGCAGTACTTC
CAIRDREQYF
>TRBJ2-1|TRBD2|.|TRBV5-4
TGTGCCAGCAGCTTCAGTGGTAGCGGGAGAATATTGGGTAATGAGCAGTTCTTC
CASSFSGSGRILGNEQFF
>TRBJ2-5|.|.|TRBV21-1
TGTGCCAGCAGCAAAGGAGGGGAGACCCAGTACTTC
CASSKGGETQYF
>TRBJ2-7|.|.|TRBV27
TGTGCCAGCAGTTTATTCGCGGCCCCATACTACGAGCAGTACTTC
CASSLFAAPYYEQYF
>TRBJ2-7|.|.|TRBV2
TGTGCCAGCAGTTACAGGGTACGCGAGTCCTACGAGCAGTACTTC
CASSYRVRESYEQYF
>TRBJ2-2|.|.|TRBV28
TGTGCCAGCAGTTTTGGGGTACCCGGGGAGCTGTTTTTT
CASSFGVPGELFF
>TRBJ1-2|.|.|TRBV5-5
TGTGCCAGCAGCGGGATGTCCAACGAGATCAACTATGGCTACACCTTC
CASSGMSNEINYGYTF
>TRBJ2-3|.|.|TRBV6-1
TGTGCCAGCCCATTGACACAGGCAGATACGCAGTATTTT
CASPLTQADTQYF
>TRBJ2-4|.|.|TRBV19
TGTGCCAGTAGTACCGGACTAGCCAAAAACATTCAGTACTTC
CASSTGLAKNIQYF
>TRBJ2-7|TRBD2|.|TRBV28
TGTGCCAGCAGTTTCGGACTAGCGGGAGATATATTCTACGAGCAGTACTTC
CASSFGLAGDIFYEQYF
>TRBJ2-1|TRBD2|.|TRBV5-4
TGTGCCAGCAGCTTGGACCTTAGCGGGAGCGAGGAGCAGTTCTTC
CASSLDLSGSEEQFF
>TRBJ1-2|TRBD1|.|TRBV27
TGTGCCAGCAGTTTTCAGGGGGCGAATTATGGCTACACCTTC
CASSFQGANYGYTF
>TRBJ2-7|.|.|TRBV5-8
TGTGCCAGCAACACAGGGATCGGGCAGTACTTC
CASNTGIGQYF
>TRBJ1-3|.|.|TRBV6-1
TGTGCCAGCAGGGTCCAGAACACCATATATTTT
CASRVQNTIYF
>TRBJ2-2|.|.|TRBV5-3
TGTGCCCCCCGCGGCTGTGGGCACACCGGGGAGCTGTTTTTT
CAPRGCGHTGELFF
>TRBJ2-7|TRBD2|.|TRBV11-2
TGTGCCAGCAGCTTATTCATACTAGCGGGGGTGAGCTCCTACGAGCAGTACTTC
CASSLFILAGVSSYEQYF
>TRBJ1-1|.|once|TRBV19
TGTGCCAGTAGTGCCTACAGTGGCCTGGACACTGAAGCTTTCTTT
CASSAYSGLDTEAFF
>TRBJ1-1|.|.|TRBV4-2
TGTGCCAGCAGCCAAGAGAACAGGGAGAACACTGAAGCTTTCTTT
CASSQENRENTEAFF
>TRBJ1-1|.|.|TRBV5-6
TGTGCCAGCAGCTTGGAAAGGGACGGGCTAGAAGCTTTCTTT
CASSLERDGLEAFF
>TRBJ2-3|TRBD1|.|TRBV7-3
TGTGCCAGCAGCGCTAAAGGGGACAGAAGCACAGATACGCAGTATTTT
CASSAKGDRSTDTQYF
>TRBJ2-3|TRBD2|.|TRBV4-3
TGCGCCAGCAGCCCTACGGGAACGGGAGGTGGAACAGATACGCAGTATTTT
CASSPTGTGGGTDTQYF
>TRBJ2-7|.|once|TRBV12-5
TGTGCTAGTGGTTTGGACAGGTCCCCCGAGCAGTACTTC
CASGLDRSPEQYF
>TRBJ2-5|TRBD2|few|TRBV18
TGTGCCAGCTCACCCTTTAGCGGGGGGATCCAAGAGACCCAGTACTTC
CASSPFSGGIQETQYF
>TRBJ1-3|.|.|TRBV11-3
TGTGCCAGCAGCTTGGGCTTCTCTGGAAACACCATATATTTT
CASSLGFSGNTIYF
>TRBJ2-1|TRBD2|.|TRBV27
TGTGCCAGCAGTTTAGTCTCACTAGCGGCTTACAATGAGCAGTTCTTC
CASSLVSLAAYNEQFF
>TRBJ1-6|.|.|TRBV4-1
TGCGCCAGCAGACCGGGACATAATTCACCCCTCCACTTT
CASRPGHNSPLHF